This record covers a single TCR beta chain. PCR was performed a second time for about 7 to 11 cycles using a sample-barcoded 5' primer and a J-beta primer mix. TCRdb processed the 5' RACE reads anew with MiXCR; each CDR3 protein has one entry. The sample includes fewer than 950,000 distinct CDR3 sequences, about 53% of them seen just once. Germline-derived CDR1 and CDR2 are DFQATT and SNEGSKA (reference sequence). The CDR3 is made up of 15 amino acids. This sample is part of a study of blood T cells in healthy people across ages. The chain uses TRBV20-1 and TRBJ2-4; 7 bases are shared with TRBD2. TRBJ2-7 matches the DNA end more closely, so the J call is doubtful. The sequenced sample was blood. This sequence originates from an elderly man in good health. In nucleotides, the CDR3 is TGCAGTGCCGACACTGTAGTAGCGGGTACCTACGAGCAGTACTTC. It is translated as CSADTVVAGTYEQYF.